The 10 T cell receptor beta chains in this list originate from one sample, sequenced in a study of blood T cells in healthy people across ages. Combining a sample-barcoded 5' primer with a J-beta primer mix, a second PCR ran for roughly 7 to 12 cycles. TCRdb re-derived calls from the 5' RACE reads in MiXCR, one entry per CDR3 protein. The data contain some 1.7 million distinct CDR3 sequences, 28% of them singletons. The sample consisted of blood. Receptors were obtained from a young woman in good health.

CDR3 sequence: CASSWRDSYNEQFF. In nucleotides, the CDR3 is TGTGCCAGCAGCTGGAGGGATTCCTACAATGAGCAGTTCTTC. The chain is built from TRBV5-5 and TRBJ2-1; maybe TRBD2 (6 bases). The CDR3 spans 14 residues. Germline-derived CDR1 and CDR2 are SGHKS and YYEKEE (reference sequence). The germline V and J ends were trimmed by 3 bases and 1 base, with 8 bases remaining between them.

In its sample, this clonotype was seen many times. The J gene is TRBJ2-3, the V gene TRBV10-2, with 8 bases matching TRBD2. Germline V lookup: CDR1 WSHSY, CDR2 SAAADI. Unmatched junction bases numbered 1, after V lost 2 bases and J lost 9 bases. CDR3 size: 12 residues. The chain's CDR3 is CASSEIAGTQYF. In nucleotides, the CDR3 is TGCGCCAGCAGTGAGATAGCGGGAACGCAGTATTTT.

The chain links TRBV10-3 to TRBJ2-5, with 13 positions matching TRBD2. The CDR3 loop spans 22 amino acids. CDR1 is ENHRY, CDR2 SYGVKD, per germline. The V and J ends lost 5 bases and 4 bases, in that order; junction bases with no gene match: 25. This CDR3 reads CAISSPLGVRLAGGLKPETQYF. The CDR3 DNA reads TGTGCCATCAGTTCACCACTTGGGGTTCGACTAGCGGGGGGATTGAAACCAGAGACCCAGTACTTC.

This chain joins TRBV10-1 and TRBJ2-2, with D possibly being TRBD1 or TRBD2 (5 bases each). Trimming took 3 bases from V and 7 from J, leaving 18 bases between them. The CDR3 consists of 16 residues. CDR1 is WNHNN, CDR2 SYGVQD, per germline (reference sequence). DNA of the CDR3: TGCGCCAGCAGTGACAAGGGGACCGCCGCCCACGGGGAGCTGTTTTTT. This sequence encodes CASSDKGTAAHGELFF.

This sequence joins TRBV4-1 and TRBJ1-6, with D maybe TRBD1 (5 bases). The CDR3 spans 15 residues. Trimming stripped 3 bases from V and 9 bases from J, with 15 bases between. Germline CDR1 is MGHRA and CDR2 is YSYEKL. The CDR3 is CASSQGPRDFSPLHF. CDR3 DNA sequence: TGCGCCAGCAGCCAGGGACCCCGGGACTTTTCACCCCTCCACTTT.

This clonotype was recorded only once. The rearrangement links TRBV20-1 to TRBJ1-3, with 7 positions matching TRBD1. Losses at the gene ends were 3 bases for V and 9 bases for J; bases not matched to a gene: 14. The CDR3 is 15 residues long. Germline V gene data show CDR1 as DFQATT and CDR2 as SNEGSKA (reference sequence). CDR3 in DNA: TGCAGTGCTAGGGCCAGACAGGGTGCGGACGGCACCATATATTTT. As protein: CSARARQGADGTIYF.

The sample holds one count of this clonotype. This sequence joins TRBV9 and TRBJ2-1; D remains unclear. The end of the DNA aligns better with TRBJ2-7, so the J call may be wrong. The germline gives CDR1 SGDLS, CDR2 YYNGEE. The CDR3 runs 14 residues. This CDR3 is CASSVGHLSVEQYF. DNA of the CDR3: TGTGCCAGCAGCGTAGGGCACCTCTCGGTGGAGCAGTACTTC.

Of note for this clonotype: The junction and the germline gene differ at one end; a read error may be behind it. This chain uses TRBV11-2 with TRBJ2-7; TRBD2 aligns across 12 bases. The CDR3 contains 22 residues. The V gene's germline CDR1 is SGHAT and CDR2 FQNNGV. This CDR3 reads CACSSNRDRARLAGERDYEQYF. CDR3 bases: TGTGCCTGCAGCTCGAACCGGGACCGGGCCCGACTAGCGGGAGAAAGAGACTACGAGCAGTACTTC. The full variable domain, in which reference TRBV11-2 and TRBJ2-7 provide the parts outside the CDR3, is EAGVAQSPRYKIIEKRQSVAFWCNPISGHATLYWYQQILGQGPKLLIQFQNNGVVDDSQLPKDRFSAERLKGVDSTLKIQPAKLEDSAVYLCACSSNRDRARLAGERDYEQYFGPGTRLTVT.

This clonotype was counted a few times. This rearrangement joins TRBV20-1 to TRBJ2-3; 7 bases match TRBD1. V lost 8 bases, J lost 3 bases, and 8 bases stayed unmatched. The germline V gene encodes CDR1 DFQATT and CDR2 SNEGSKA (reference sequence). The CDR3 covers 13 residues. CDR3 in amino acids: CSPDREGTDTQYF. DNA for the CDR3: TGCAGTCCCGACAGGGAAGGGACAGATACGCAGTATTTT.

At least ten counts were recorded for this clonotype. The CDR3 sequence is CASRARLGQEKETQYF. CDR3 coding DNA: TGTGCCAGCAGGGCTCGCTTGGGACAGGAGAAAGAGACCCAGTACTTC. V usage is TRBV2 and J usage is TRBJ2-5; TRBD1 aligns across 8 bases. V lost 6 bases, J lost 3 bases, and 12 bases stayed unmatched. Germline CDR1 reads SNHLY; CDR2 reads FYNNEI. The length of the CDR3 is 16 residues.